This entry describes one TCR beta chain. Its target is not known. This CDR3 region has 14 residues. V was clipped by 5 bases and J by 6 bases; unmatched bases: 9. The data stem from a study of response to subunit inactivated influenza vaccine. Study outcomes and limitations: The authors proposed limited new T cell recruitment per seasonal influenza vaccination.

MiXCR was run by TCRdb on the RT-PCR reads, yielding one entry per CDR3 protein. The sample yields roughly 570,000 distinct CDR3 sequences, about an eighth seen once. This clonotype was sampled from a man aged 45-60 years who received an inactivated influenza vaccine. Material: PBMCs from blood, obtained about 40 days after vaccination. The chain joins TRBV12-3 or TRBV12-4 to TRBJ2-5; TRBD2 aligns across 7 bases. CDR3 sequence (DNA): TGTGCCAGCAGTCCGTCCGGGGGGACTAAGACCCAGTACTTC. Translating it yields CASSPSGGTKTQYF.